A single sample is the source of the 18 T cell receptor beta chains below, sequenced in a study of T cell repertoires in cytomegalovirus infection. MiXCR was run by TCRdb on the reads, yielding one entry per CDR3 protein. In the table there are around 800,000 distinct CDR3 sequences, 32% of which are singletons. For these receptors, no antigen is known. Specimen: cultured CD8+ T cells from PBMCs, collected from culture after CMV antigen stimulation. These receptors were obtained from a human donor in good health (CMV status not recorded). Some clones in this sample may be carry-over from other donors' samples.

V and J are TRBV2 and TRBJ2-7; 8 bases match TRBD2. The junction had 4 bases not matched to a gene; V was cut back by 2 bases and J by 4 bases. Germline lookup yields CDR1 SNHLY and CDR2 FYNNEI. The CDR3 spans 14 residues. CDR3 nucleotides: TGTGCCAGCAGTGAACGGGGGGGCGAATACGAGCAGTACTTC. The encoded protein is CASSERGGEYEQYF.

The chain links TRBV5-4 to TRBJ2-7; 7 bases map to TRBD2. Unmatched junction bases numbered 5, after V lost 6 bases and J lost 2 bases. CDR1 and CDR2 (germline): SGHNT, YYREEE (reference sequence). The CDR3 consists of 13 residues. In DNA, the CDR3 is TGTGCCAGCAAGACGGGGGGAACCTACGAGCAGTACTTC. It codes for CASKTGGTYEQYF.

This chain connects TRBV13 to TRBJ1-4, with D possibly matching TRBD1 (6 bases). Deletions cut 4 bases from V and 12 bases from J, with 21 bases between. CDR3 size: 15 residues. Looked up from germline, CDR1 is PRHDT and CDR2 is FYEKMQ (reference sequence). The CDR3 DNA sequence: TGTGCCAGCAGCTCCCTCACAGGGACCAGGTCGGAACTGTTTTTT. This gives the protein CASSSLTGTRSELFF.

This clonotype was detected only a few times. This chain connects TRBV14 to TRBJ2-5, with D tentatively TRBD1 (5 bases). The germline V gene has CDR1 SGHDN and CDR2 FVKESK. V gave up 3 bases and J gave up 1 base, with 15 bases separating them. There are 16 residues in the CDR3. The CDR3 spells CASSQGLNQRQETQYF. CDR3 nucleotide sequence: TGTGCCAGCAGCCAGGGGCTCAACCAACGCCAAGAGACCCAGTACTTC.

The chain joins TRBV11-2 to TRBJ2-1; 11 bases are shared with TRBD2. The V gene's germline CDR1 is SGHAT and CDR2 FQNNGV. The V segment lost 5 bases and the J segment 5 bases; nucleotides outside the gene matches: 8. CDR3 length: 16 amino acids. This CDR3 is CASSGVTSGINNEQFF. The CDR3 DNA sequence: TGTGCCAGCAGCGGAGTGACTAGCGGGATTAACAATGAGCAGTTCTTC.

The chain is built from TRBV7-6 and TRBJ2-7; D perhaps matches TRBD2 (6 bases). CDR1 and CDR2 (germline): SGHVS, FNYEAQ. The CDR3 is made up of 16 amino acids. Trimming took off 5 bases at V and 0 bases at J, with 17 bases between the two ends. The CDR3 nucleotides read TGTGCCAGCAGCACCCACAGCGGGCGCTACTCCTACGAGCAGTACTTC. Its protein product is CASSTHSGRYSYEQYF.

This clonotype has a count of ten or more. V is TRBV7-9 and J is TRBJ1-2, with D uncertain. V lost 2 bases, J lost 4 bases, and 8 bases lay in between. Germline assignment: CDR1 SEHNR and CDR2 FQNEAQ (reference sequence). This CDR3 region has 13 residues. CDR3 region: CASSLKIIYGYTF. The CDR3 DNA sequence: TGTGCCAGCAGCTTAAAGATCATCTATGGCTACACCTTC.

This clonotype showed up just a few times. V is TRBV29-1 and J is TRBJ2-2; possibly TRBD1 for D (6 bases). The CDR3 is 13 amino acids. The germline gives CDR1 SQVTM, CDR2 ANQGSEA. The V end lost 7 bases, the J end lost 2 bases, and 11 bases lay between the germline ends. The CDR3 sequence: CSADRPNTGELFF. CDR3 in DNA: TGCAGCGCCGACAGGCCCAACACCGGGGAGCTGTTTTTT.

This clonotype was observed a handful of times. This sequence joins TRBV6-5 and TRBJ1-4; 8 nucleotides agree with TRBD1. The CDR3 contains 18 residues. The junction had 13 bases not matched to a gene; V was cut back by 0 bases and J by 7 bases. Germline V CDR1 and CDR2: MNHEY, SVGAGI. The CDR3 here is CASSYSVPGGVGPEKLFF. The CDR3, as DNA: TGTGCCAGCAGTTACTCAGTTCCAGGGGGCGTTGGTCCTGAAAAACTGTTTTTT.

The chain combines TRBV6-2 or TRBV6-3 with TRBJ1-3; D is unclear. The CDR3 runs 15 residues. Per germline, CDR1 MNHEY and CDR2 SVGEGT. V was clipped by 4 bases and J by 0 bases, with 10 bases between them. DNA of the CDR3: TGTGCCAGCAGTTTCATGGACGGCTCTGGAAACACCATATATTTT. This translates into CASSFMDGSGNTIYF.

The chain uses TRBV7-9 and TRBJ2-5; unclear D gene. The CDR3 runs to 15 residues. V gave up 1 base and J gave up 5 bases, with 14 bases separating them. Germline CDR1 and CDR2: SEHNR and FQNEAQ (reference sequence). The CDR3 protein is CASSLGTHSEETQYF. CDR3 coding DNA: TGTGCCAGCAGCTTAGGGACCCACTCCGAGGAGACCCAGTACTTC. The full variable domain, with the rest looked up from reference TRBV7-9 and TRBJ2-5, is DTGVSQNPRHKITKRGQNVTFRCDPISEHNRLYWYRQTLGQGPEFLTYFQNEAQLEKSRLLSDRFSAERPKGSFSTLEIQRTEQGDSAMYLCASSLGTHSEETQYFGPGTRLLVL.

The rearrangement joins TRBV5-5 to TRBJ2-3, with 7 bases matching TRBD2. The V segment lost 0 bases and the J segment 3 bases; nucleotides outside the gene matches: 7. This CDR3 region has 16 residues. Germline V gene sequence: CDR1 SGHKS, CDR2 YYEKEE (reference sequence). CDR3 bases: TGTGCCAGCAGCTTGGGGGCTAGCGGAAGTACAGATACGCAGTATTTT. It translates to CASSLGASGSTDTQYF.

This clonotype was detected only a few times. The V call is TRBV7-9, the J call TRBJ2-2, with D perhaps assigned TRBD1 or TRBD2 (5 bases each). The CDR3 is 16 amino acids. Between the trimmed V and J ends, which lost 1 base and 3 bases, there was a span of 12 bases. Germline CDR1 SEHNR, CDR2 FQNEAQ (reference sequence). The CDR3 DNA is TGTGCCAGCAGCTTAGAAACCGGGGCGGACACCGGGGAGCTGTTTTTT. Its translation is CASSLETGADTGELFF.

The sample holds a few counts of this clonotype. CDR3 coding DNA: TGTGCCAGCAGCCCTCTCGGGACTAGCGGAACAGATACGCAGTATTTT. Encoded protein: CASSPLGTSGTDTQYF. The chain uses TRBV7-9 and TRBJ2-3; 11 bases fit TRBD2. V shed 5 bases, J shed 3 bases, and the junction held 7 bases outside the gene matches. Germline CDR1 SEHNR, CDR2 FQNEAQ (reference sequence). The CDR3 covers 16 residues.

This rearrangement joins TRBV2 to TRBJ1-5; no definite D call. This CDR3 has 15 residues. The V end lost 5 bases, the J end lost 5 bases, and 16 bases lay between the germline ends. In germline, CDR1 is SNHLY, CDR2 FYNNEI. The CDR3, as DNA: TGTGCCAGCAGTCCGCCGGAGTCTGAGGATCAGCCCCAGCATTTT. As protein: CASSPPESEDQPQHF.

V gene TRBV9 combines with J gene TRBJ1-3; D may be TRBD1 (5 bases). Germline V gives CDR1 SGDLS, CDR2 YYNGEE. The CDR3 loop spans 14 amino acids. V was trimmed by 0 bases and J by 4 bases, leaving 8 bases between them. CDR3 sequence reads: CASSVGGVGNTIYF. The CDR3 DNA reads TGTGCCAGCAGCGTAGGAGGGGTCGGAAACACCATATATTTT. The whole variable domain, filled in from reference TRBV9 and TRBJ1-3, reads DSGVTQTPKHLITATGQRVTLRCSPRSGDLSVYWYQQSLDQGLQFLIQYYNGEERAKGNILERFSAQQFPDLHSELNLSSLELGDSALYFCASSVGGVGNTIYFGEGSWLTVV.

This clonotype has a handful of counts. The chain has TRBV7-9 and TRBJ1-2; possible D gene TRBD1, 6 bases. CDR1 is SEHNR and CDR2 is FQNEAQ in the germline V gene (reference sequence). The V end lost 1 base, the J end lost 4 bases, and 16 bases lay between the germline ends. CDR3 length: 16 amino acids. The CDR3 spells CASSLVTQGPTYGYTF. CDR3 sequence (DNA): TGTGCCAGCAGCTTAGTCACCCAGGGGCCTACCTATGGCTACACCTTC.

Only a few counts were recorded for this clonotype. The chain combines TRBV10-2 with TRBJ2-1; a possible D gene is TRBD2 (5 bases). V was trimmed by 2 bases and J by 2 bases, leaving 7 bases between them. This CDR3 is 14 amino acids long. The germline gives CDR1 WSHSY, CDR2 SAAADI. CDR3 nucleotides: TGCGCCAGCAGTGAGCGGGGAACCTACAATGAGCAGTTCTTC. Translated: CASSERGTYNEQFF.